This T cell receptor beta chain was captured in a study of identifying expanded T cells in peripheral blood. Study-wide results and limits: Across healthy donors, higher total template counts meant significantly greater roughly 2-week count variance. Over around two and four weeks, about 15 and 19 clones changed, versus 1.2 between replicates.

About this clone: Its matching antigen is unknown.

This table comes from immunoSEQ multiplex PCR, and its TCRdb copy is limited to in-frame clones, with some not included. This sample has about 82,000 clones; over 85% occur once, and the top ten carry 7% to 7.5%. No infections or other immune events were documented during collection. The sequenced sample was blood. The TCR was taken from a person aged 18 to 75 in good health.

The chain's CDR3 is CASSEGYEQYF. DNA for the CDR3: TGTGCCAGCAGTGAAGGTTACGAGCAGTACTTC. The genes are TRBV6-1 and TRBJ2-7; D unclear. In germline, CDR1 is MNHNS, CDR2 SASEGT. V lost 1 base and J 4 bases, leaving 2 bases between the germline ends. The CDR3 length is 11 residues.